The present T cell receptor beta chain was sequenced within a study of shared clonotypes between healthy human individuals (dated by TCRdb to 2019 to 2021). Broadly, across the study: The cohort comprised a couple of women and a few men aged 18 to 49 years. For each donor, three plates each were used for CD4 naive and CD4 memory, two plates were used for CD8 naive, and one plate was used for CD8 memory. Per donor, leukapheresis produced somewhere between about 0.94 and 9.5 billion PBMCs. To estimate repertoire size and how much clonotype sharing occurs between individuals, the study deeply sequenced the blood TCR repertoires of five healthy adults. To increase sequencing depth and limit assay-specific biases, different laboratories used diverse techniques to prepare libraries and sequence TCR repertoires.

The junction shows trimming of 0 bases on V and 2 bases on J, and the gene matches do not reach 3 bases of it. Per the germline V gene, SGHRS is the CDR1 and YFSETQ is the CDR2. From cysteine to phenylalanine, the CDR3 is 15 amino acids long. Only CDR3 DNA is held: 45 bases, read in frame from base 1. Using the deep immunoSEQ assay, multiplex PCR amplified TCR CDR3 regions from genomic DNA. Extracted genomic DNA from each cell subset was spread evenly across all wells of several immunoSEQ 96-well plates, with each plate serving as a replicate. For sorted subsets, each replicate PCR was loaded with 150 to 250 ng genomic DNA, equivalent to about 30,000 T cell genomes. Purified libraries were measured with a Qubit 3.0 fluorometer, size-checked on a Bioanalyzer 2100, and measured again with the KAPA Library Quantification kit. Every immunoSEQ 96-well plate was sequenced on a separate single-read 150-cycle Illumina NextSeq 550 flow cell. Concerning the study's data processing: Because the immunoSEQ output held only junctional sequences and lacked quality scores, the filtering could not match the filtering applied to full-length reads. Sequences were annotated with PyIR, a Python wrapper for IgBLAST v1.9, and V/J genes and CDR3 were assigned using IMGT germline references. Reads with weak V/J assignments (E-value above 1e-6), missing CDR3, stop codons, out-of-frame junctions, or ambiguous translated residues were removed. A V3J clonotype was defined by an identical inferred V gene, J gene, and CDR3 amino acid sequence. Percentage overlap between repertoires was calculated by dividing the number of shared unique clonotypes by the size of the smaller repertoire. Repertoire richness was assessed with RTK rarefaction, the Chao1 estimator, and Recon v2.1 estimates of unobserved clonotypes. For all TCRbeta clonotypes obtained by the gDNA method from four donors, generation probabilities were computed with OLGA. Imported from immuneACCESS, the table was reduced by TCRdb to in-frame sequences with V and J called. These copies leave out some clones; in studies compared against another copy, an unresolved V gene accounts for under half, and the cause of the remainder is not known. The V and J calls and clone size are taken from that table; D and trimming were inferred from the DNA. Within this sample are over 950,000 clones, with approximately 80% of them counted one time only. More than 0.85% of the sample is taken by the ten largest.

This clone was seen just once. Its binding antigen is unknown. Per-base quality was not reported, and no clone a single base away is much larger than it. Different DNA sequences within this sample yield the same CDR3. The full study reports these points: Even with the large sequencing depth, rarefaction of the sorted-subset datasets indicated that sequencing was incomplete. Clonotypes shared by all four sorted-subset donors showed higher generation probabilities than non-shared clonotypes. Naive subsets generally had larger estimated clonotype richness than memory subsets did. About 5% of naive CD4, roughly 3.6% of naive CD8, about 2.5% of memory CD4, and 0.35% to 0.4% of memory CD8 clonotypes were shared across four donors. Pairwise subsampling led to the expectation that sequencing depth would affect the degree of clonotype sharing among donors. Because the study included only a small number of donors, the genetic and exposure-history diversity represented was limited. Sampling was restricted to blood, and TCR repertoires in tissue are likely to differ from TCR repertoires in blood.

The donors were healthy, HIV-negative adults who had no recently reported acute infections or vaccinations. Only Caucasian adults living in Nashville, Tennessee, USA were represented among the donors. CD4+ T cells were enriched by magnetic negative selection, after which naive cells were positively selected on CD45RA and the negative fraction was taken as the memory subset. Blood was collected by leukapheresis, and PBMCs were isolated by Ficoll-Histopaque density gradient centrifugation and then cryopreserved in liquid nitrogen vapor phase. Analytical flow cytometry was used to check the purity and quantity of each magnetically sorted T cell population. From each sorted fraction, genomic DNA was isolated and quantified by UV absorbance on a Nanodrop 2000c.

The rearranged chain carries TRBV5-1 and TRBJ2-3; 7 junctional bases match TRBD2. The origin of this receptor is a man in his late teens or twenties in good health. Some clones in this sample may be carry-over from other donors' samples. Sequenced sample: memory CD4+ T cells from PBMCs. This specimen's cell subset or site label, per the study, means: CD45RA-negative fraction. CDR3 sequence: CASSLVGGPTDTQYF. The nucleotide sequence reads TGCGCCAGCAGCTTGGTGGGAGGGCCCACAGATACGCAGTATTTT.